Reported below is one T cell receptor (beta chain). Its antigen is unknown. This likely comes from a read error, as the CDR3 has no conserved phenylalanine or tryptophan at its end. The DNA is left out, because the CDR3 cannot be placed on it with certainty; the CDR3 is given as TCRdb lists it. These data are taken from a study of CD8+CD57+ T cells in acquired aplastic anemia. CDR3 and TCR beta VDJ profiling relied on a genomic DNA template. TCRdb processed the reads anew with MiXCR; each CDR3 protein has one entry. The sample lists roughly 300,000 distinct CDR3 sequences, around 60% occurring once. Findings and caveats of the study: The study identified more than 25 CD8+ CDR3 sequences shared by patients and controls. CD8+ Simpson's diversity showed no significant patient-control difference.

Material for sequencing was sorted CD4+, CD8+, or CD8+CD57+ T cells (not recorded which) from PBMCs. The TCR comes from a human donor with severe aplastic anemia or a healthy control (not recorded which).

This CDR3 is CASSVVRGGAPTMSSC. The rearrangement joins TRBV9 to TRBJ2-1; TRBD1 is the table's D call, not checked against the DNA. 16 amino acids form the CDR3, both terminal residues included. Germline values: CDR1 SGDLS, CDR2 YYNGEE.